This T cell receptor beta chain is from a study of blood T cell repertoires in COVID-19. Study-wide context: PBMCs, B-cell-depleted T cells, or T cells provided the cDNA or gDNA that made up the material.

The study drew participants aged about 18 to 89 years from around 24 US areas. CDR1 and CDR2 from the germline V gene are MGHRA and YSYEKL. The V end was cut by 1 base, the J end by 0 bases, with 11 bases between. The CDR3 is 16 residues long. TCRdb's copy holds only in-frame clones and misses some; the assay was immunoSEQ multiplex PCR. The sample lists 300,000 to 400,000 clones, approximately 86% occurring once. The rearrangement links TRBV4-1 to TRBJ2-3; tentatively, D is TRBD2 (5 bases). Material for sequencing was PBMCs or T cells enriched from blood (not recorded which). This TCR was recovered from a middle-aged woman with acute COVID-19. The CDR3 DNA reads as TGCGCCAGCAGCCAAGGACTATCCCCTAGCACAGATACGCAGTATTTT. It codes for CASSQGLSPSTDTQYF.